The clone carrying this T cell receptor (beta chain) was counted only a few times. This record comes from a study of blood T cell repertoires in COVID-19. About the research overall: The origin of the acute and convalescent COVID-19 samples was the United States, Italy and Spain. The cDNA or gDNA used as material had been derived from T cells, B-cell-depleted T cells, or PBMCs.

Produced via immunoSEQ multiplex PCR; TCRdb's table is partial and in-frame only. Of 95,000 to 110,000 clones listed, 75% to 95% are singletons. Germline CDR1 and CDR2: SGDLS and YYNGEE. V was cut by 2 bases and J by 4 bases, with 7 bases left in between. This CDR3 is built from 13 residues. The V call is TRBV9, the J call TRBJ1-5, with D perhaps matching TRBD1 (6 bases). The specimen was peripheral blood. This receptor was identified in a human donor in a cohort sampled during active COVID-19. The chain's CDR3 is CASSVQGNQPQHF. CDR3 DNA sequence: TGTGCCAGCAGCGTGCAGGGGAATCAGCCCCAGCATTTT.